The rows below give T cell receptor beta chains drawn from one sample of a study of blood T cell repertoires in COVID-19. Here immunoSEQ multiplex PCR was the method, and the copy in TCRdb shows in-frame clones only, minus some. The data contain 110,000 or so clones, approximately 85% of them seen just once; the ten biggest clones take up 5.5%. Sequenced sample: peripheral blood. These receptors all stem from a woman aged 55 to 70 with COVID-19, enrolled during active disease. Each CDR3 is given with its conserved first and last residue.

TRBV9	TRBJ1-1	CASSGSPLNTEAFF
TRBV18	TRBJ1-1	CASSPPGRVWTEAFF
TRBV5-1	TRBJ2-3	CASSLGQGADTQYF
TRBV6-2/TRBV6-3	TRBJ1-2	CASSWGQGTLNGYTF
TRBV29-1	TRBJ2-5	CSVASGDARETQYF
TRBV6-1	TRBJ1-1	CASSEPPMAGGTEAFF
TRBV11-2	TRBJ1-2	CASTRSLPPYGYTF
TRBV6-5	TRBJ1-5	CASRGQGAVNQPQHF
TRBV18	TRBJ2-2	CASSPGTEAGELFF
TRBV7-9	TRBJ2-7	CASSQGRTYEQYF
TRBV3-1/TRBV3-2	TRBJ2-2	CASSLAGNTGELFF
TRBV5-6	TRBJ1-2	CASSLIGQTFYGYTF
TRBV7-3	TRBJ2-7	CASSWGASGSYEQYF
TRBV3-1/TRBV3-2	TRBJ2-3	CASSQDGLRADTQYF
TRBV10-1	TRBJ1-2	CASIGQVSRIWRLIYGYTF
TRBV4-2	TRBJ1-6	CASSQGGDVDKTGAYEDYNSPLHF
TRBV9	TRBJ1-6	CASSVGGHINSPLHF
TRBV3-1/TRBV3-2	TRBJ1-2	CASSQDVTDYGYTF
TRBV19	TRBJ1-2	CASSMEAGGASGYTF
TRBV4-3	TRBJ2-5	CASSQGISGGETQYF
TRBV15	TRBJ1-4	CATSTPRGGREKLFF
TRBV20-1	TRBJ1-3	CSASKEGPFFSGNTIYF
TRBV7-9	TRBJ1-5	CASSLDGDTGQPQHF
TRBV18	TRBJ2-5	CASSPPGLAGQETQYF
TRBV29-1	TRBJ1-2	CSVRGTGGLGYTF
TRBV19	TRBJ1-2	CASSIQGTKGGYTF
TRBV30	TRBJ1-5	CAWSVTGSNQPQHF
TRBV7-9	TRBJ2-5	CASTQTTGGEETQYF
TRBV7-9	TRBJ1-1	CASSPTGQRNTEAFF
TRBV3-1/TRBV3-2	TRBJ1-2	CASSSGQWNYGYTF
TRBV5-5	TRBJ2-2	CASSLTSGDTGELFF
TRBV24-1	TRBJ2-3	CATSDGYLAGPASDTQYF
TRBV6-5	TRBJ2-2	CASSPPQGGELFF
TRBV5-3	TRBJ1-5	CARSLALGGDNQPQHF
TRBV12-5	TRBJ1-1	CASVLPAVNTEAFF
TRBV9	TRBJ2-1	CASSVRIGAGGLYNEQFF
TRBV15	TRBJ1-2	CATSRAGQGENYGYTF
TRBV28	TRBJ1-1	CASSSPGGENTEAFF
TRBV19	TRBJ1-1	CASSIGAGGENTEAFF
TRBV7-8	TRBJ1-1	CASGVNTEAFF